This TCR beta chain came from a study of technical replicates of blood from a few donors. Looked up from germline, CDR1 is LNHNV and CDR2 is YYDKDF (reference sequence). The V gene lost 5 bases and the J gene lost 3 bases, with 10 bases spanning the gap. The CDR3 contains 14 residues. Clones were sequenced by immunoSEQ multiplex PCR, and TCRdb holds only the in-frame ones, with some missing. The sample shows about 79,000 clones, 80% to 95% of them seen only once. The sequence derives from a human donor in good health. Some clones in this sample may be carry-over from other donors' samples. Sequenced: T cells isolated from PBMCs. This chain uses TRBV15 with TRBJ2-2; D is perhaps TRBD2 (5 bases). The CDR3 loop reads CATSLEDYTGELFF. CDR3 DNA sequence: TGTGCCACCAGCCTAGAGGACTACACCGGGGAGCTGTTTTTT. The full variable domain, in which reference TRBV15 and TRBJ2-2 provide the parts outside the CDR3, is DAMVIQNPRYQVTQFGKPVTLSCSQTLNHNVMYWYQQKSSQAPKLLFHYYDKDFNNEADTPDNFQSRRPNTSFCFLDIRSPGLGDTAMYLCATSLEDYTGELFFGEGSRLTVL.